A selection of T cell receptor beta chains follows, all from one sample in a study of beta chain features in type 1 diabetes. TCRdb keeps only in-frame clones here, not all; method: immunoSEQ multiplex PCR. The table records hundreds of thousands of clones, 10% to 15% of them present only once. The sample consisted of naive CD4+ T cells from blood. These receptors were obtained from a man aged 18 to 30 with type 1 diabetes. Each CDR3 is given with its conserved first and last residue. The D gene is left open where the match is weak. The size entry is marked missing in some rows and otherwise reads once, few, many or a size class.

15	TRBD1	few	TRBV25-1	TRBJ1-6	CASSESDRAASPLHF	TGTGCCAGCAGTGAATCTGACAGGGCGGCTTCACCCCTCCACTTT
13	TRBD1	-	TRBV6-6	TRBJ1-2	CASSPDRVYGYTF	TGTGCCAGCAGTCCCGACAGGGTTTATGGCTACACCTTC
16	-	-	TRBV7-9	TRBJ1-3	CASKGNDGISGNTIYF	TGTGCCAGCAAGGGGAACGACGGAATCTCTGGAAACACCATATATTTT
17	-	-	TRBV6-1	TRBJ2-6	CASSEAYFSSGANVLTF	TGTGCCAGCAGTGAAGCTTATTTTAGCTCTGGGGCCAACGTCCTGACTTTC
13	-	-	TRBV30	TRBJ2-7	CAWSEVGQYEQYF	TGTGCCTGGAGTGAGGTAGGACAGTACGAGCAGTACTTC
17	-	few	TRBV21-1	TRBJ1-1	CASSHKEGQEARTEAFF	TGTGCCAGCAGCCACAAAGAGGGACAGGAAGCTCGCACTGAAGCTTTCTTT
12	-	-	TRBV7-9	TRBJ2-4	CASSFNLGGQYF	TGTGCCAGCAGCTTCAACCTCGGGGGTCAGTACTTC
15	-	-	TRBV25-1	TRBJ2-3	CASSEYPSGTDTQYF	TGTGCCAGCAGTGAATACCCTAGCGGCACAGATACGCAGTATTTT
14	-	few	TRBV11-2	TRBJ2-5	CASSSRLGPETQYF	TGTGCCAGCAGCTCCCGTTTGGGGCCGGAGACCCAGTACTTC
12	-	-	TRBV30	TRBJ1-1	CASGLSNTEAFF	TGTGCCTCAGGACTTTCGAACACTGAAGCTTTCTTT
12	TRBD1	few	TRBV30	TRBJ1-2	CAWSGLGQAYSF	TGTGCCTGGAGTGGGTTGGGACAGGCTTATTCCTTC
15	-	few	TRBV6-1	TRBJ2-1	CASSEPGTPYNEQFF	TGTGCCAGCAGTGAACCCGGGACCCCCTACAATGAGCAGTTCTTC
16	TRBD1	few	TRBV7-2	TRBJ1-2	CASSLDFQGTDYGYTF	TGTGCCAGCAGCTTAGATTTTCAGGGGACAGACTATGGCTACACCTTC
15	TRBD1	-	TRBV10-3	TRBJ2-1	CAIRSQGAGYNEQFF	TGTGCCATCAGATCACAGGGGGCTGGCTACAATGAGCAGTTCTTC
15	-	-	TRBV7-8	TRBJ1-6	CASSPTRDWGSPLHF	TGTGCCAGCAGCCCGACTAGGGATTGGGGTTCACCCCTCCACTTT
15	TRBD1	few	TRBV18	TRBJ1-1	CASSPSGQMNTEAFF	TGTGCCAGCTCACCGTCGGGACAGATGAACACTGAAGCTTTCTTT
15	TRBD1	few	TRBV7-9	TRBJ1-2	CASSLAGTGNYGYTF	TGTGCCAGCAGCTTAGCGGGGACAGGGAACTATGGCTACACCTTC
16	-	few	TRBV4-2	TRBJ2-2	CASSQDKAVNTGELFF	TGTGCCAGCAGCCAAGACAAGGCGGTGAACACCGGGGAGCTGTTTTTT
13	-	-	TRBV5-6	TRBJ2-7	CASSFGYSYEQYF	TGTGCCAGCAGTTTCGGATACTCCTACGAGCAGTACTTC
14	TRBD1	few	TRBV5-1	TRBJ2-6	CASSTRTGNTVLTF	TGCGCCAGCAGCACACGGACAGGTAACACCGTCCTGACTTTC
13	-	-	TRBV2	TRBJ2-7	CASSETVPYEQYF	TGTGCCAGCAGTGAGACAGTACCCTACGAGCAGTACTTC
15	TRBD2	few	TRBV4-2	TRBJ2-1	CASSQVGGGAGEQFF	TGTGCCAGCAGCCAAGTGGGCGGGGGGGCCGGAGAGCAGTTCTTC